The sequence of this T cell receptor beta chain was determined in a study of PD-1 blockade in mismatch repair-deficient tumors (dated by TCRdb to 2017 to 2019). Regarding the complete study: Between late 2013 and late 2016, the trial enrolled approximately 86 consecutive patients with about a dozen types of mismatch repair-deficient cancer, all of whom had received prior treatment and were progressing. Deep sequencing of TCR CDR3 regions was used to track tumor-associated T cell clones in peripheral blood of patients responding to PD-1 blockade. On the study overall, not on this receptor specifically: Tumor-resident clones, often undetectable in blood before treatment, expanded rapidly after pembrolizumab and then contracted, generally before radiologic responses.

The library relied on the immunoSEQ multiplex PCR assay. This is the immuneACCESS table as TCRdb keeps it, with only in-frame sequences that have V and J called. A part of the clones is gone; compared with another copy, unresolved V genes explain less than half, and the rest is unexplained. The sample table contains some 120,000 clones; only one count was recorded for approximately 86% of them. The ten largest clones take up about 14% of the sample. For every enrolled patient, mismatch repair deficiency was confirmed by either polymerase chain reaction or immunohistochemistry. A few patients who responded to pembrolizumab therapy underwent TCR sequencing. The phase II trial prospectively evaluated PD-1 blockade with pembrolizumab in advanced mismatch repair-deficient cancers, independent of tissue of origin. Peripheral blood T cell samples were gathered serially, both before PD-1 blockade started and at multiple time points afterward. Blood sampling time points were reported as weeks after the first dose of pembrolizumab.

This clone was seen only once. The antigen it recognizes is unknown. Per-nucleotide qualities are absent, and no much larger clonotype sits a single base away. CDR1 and CDR2 (SEHNR, FQNEAQ) derive from the germline V gene (reference sequence). V trim: 5 bases; J trim: 8 bases; unmatched bases: 10. Reading from cysteine to phenylalanine, the CDR3 counts 15 amino acids. Just CDR3 DNA is preserved here, 45 bases in frame from base 1. The chain was built from TRBV7-9 and TRBJ2-1, and TRBD2 aligns with 9 junction nucleotides. The sequence derives from an adult with mismatch repair-deficient cancer. The material sequenced was peripheral blood, taken 44 weeks after starting pembrolizumab. The bases read TGTGCCAGCAGCCCCGTTGCGGGAGGGCTCGATGAGCAGTTCTTC. The resulting protein is CASSPVAGGLDEQFF.